Listed here are 27 T cell receptor beta chains from one sample, sequenced in a study of OX40 agonist ivuxolimab in advanced cancers. Assay: immunoSEQ multiplex PCR; the TCRdb copy retains only in-frame clones and omits some. The table records more than 70,000 clones, roughly 88% of them present only once. This specimen consisted of CD4+ or CD8+ T cells sorted from blood, obtained in a trial of the OX40 agonist ivuxolimab. The receptors derive from an adult with an advanced solid tumor such as melanoma, head and neck, liver or kidney cancer.

V and J are TRBV12-2 and TRBJ2-7. TRBV12-2 is an annotated pseudogene. CDR3 size: 10 residues. CDR3: CASRYYEQYF. For the CDR3, the DNA is TGTGCAAGTCGCTATTACGAGCAGTACTTC.

The chain uses TRBV7-3 and TRBJ2-1; no firm D call. The CDR3 extends over 13 amino acids. Germline V CDR1 and CDR2: SGHTA, FQGTGA. Trimming pared 4 bases from V and 0 bases from J, leaving 4 bases between. DNA for the CDR3: TGTGCCAGCAGCTCAGCCTCCTACAATGAGCAGTTCTTC. It yields the protein CASSSASYNEQFF.

This sequence joins TRBV9 and TRBJ1-3; perhaps TRBD1 as D (5 bases). Germline lookup yields CDR1 SGDLS and CDR2 YYNGEE. This CDR3 is 15 amino acids long. The V gene lost 3 bases and the J gene lost 5 bases, with 15 bases spanning the gap. In DNA, the CDR3 is TGTGCCAGCAGCGCCCCCCGGACATACCGAAACACCATATATTTT. Translated, it gives CASSAPRTYRNTIYF.

This clone has more than one count but fewer than ten. This rearrangement joins TRBV11-2 to TRBJ2-7; unclear D gene. Germline values: CDR1 SGHAT, CDR2 FQNNGV. The CDR3 is made up of 13 amino acids. Trimming stripped 1 base from V and 3 bases from J, with 7 bases between. The CDR3 DNA sequence: TGTGCCAGCAGCTTAGTTCAGGTCTACGAGCAGTACTTC. This translates into CASSLVQVYEQYF. The full variable domain, with the rest looked up from reference TRBV11-2 and TRBJ2-7, is EAGVAQSPRYKIIEKRQSVAFWCNPISGHATLYWYQQILGQGPKLLIQFQNNGVVDDSQLPKDRFSAERLKGVDSTLKIQPAKLEDSAVYLCASSLVQVYEQYFGPGTRLTVT.

The rearrangement uses TRBV29-1 and TRBJ1-2; no definite D call. CDR1 SQVTM and CDR2 ANQGSEA come from the germline V gene. The germline V and J ends were trimmed by 0 bases and 7 bases, with 15 bases remaining between them. The CDR3 length is 14 residues. Here the CDR3 reads CSVEDRWVRRGYTF. CDR3 DNA: TGCAGCGTTGAAGATCGTTGGGTACGACGTGGCTACACCTTC. Full variable domain (remainder filled in from reference TRBV29-1 and TRBJ1-2): SAVISQKPSRDICQRGTSLTIQCQVDSQVTMMFWYRQQPGQSLTLIATANQGSEATYESGFVIDKFPISRPNLTFSTLTVSNMSPEDSSIYLCSVEDRWVRRGYTFGSGTRLTVV.

This chain uses TRBV28 with TRBJ2-5, with 7 nucleotides matching TRBD2. V gave up 5 bases and J gave up 5 bases; unmatched junction bases: 2. The CDR3 extends over 12 amino acids. The germline gives CDR1 MDHEN, CDR2 SYDVKM. CDR3: CASSISGETQYF. In DNA form, the CDR3 reads TGTGCCAGCAGTATTAGCGGGGAGACCCAGTACTTC.

The CDR3 region is CASSITLAGAYEQYF. In DNA form, the CDR3 reads TGTGCCAGTAGTATAACACTAGCGGGGGCCTACGAGCAGTACTTC. J is TRBJ2-7 and V is TRBV19; 11 positions match TRBD2. CDR1 LNHDA and CDR2 SQIVND come from the germline V gene (reference sequence). The CDR3 runs to 15 residues. The V and J ends lost 2 bases and 2 bases, in that order; junction bases with no gene match: 2.

A word on this clone: This same CDR3 is encoded by further DNA sequences in the sample. This chain links TRBV5-1 with TRBJ2-2; TRBD2 matches at 7 bases. CDR1 is SGHRS, CDR2 YFSETQ, per germline. Unmatched junction bases numbered 2, after V lost 0 bases and J lost 3 bases. The CDR3 length is 15 residues. CDR3 sequence: CASSLVAGDTGELFF. CDR3 bases: TGCGCCAGCAGCTTGGTCGCGGGGGACACCGGGGAGCTGTTTTTT. Combining the CDR3 with reference TRBV5-1 and TRBJ2-2 gives the whole variable domain KAGVTQTPRYLIKTRGQQVTLSCSPISGHRSVSWYQQTPGQGLQFLFEYFSETQRNKGNFPGRFSGRQFSNSRSEMNVSTLELGDSALYLCASSLVAGDTGELFFGEGSRLTVL.

The chain is built from TRBV2 and TRBJ1-2; D gene unclear. Trimming removed 4 bases from V and 8 bases from J, with 17 bases in between. Germline values: CDR1 SNHLY, CDR2 FYNNEI. The CDR3 sequence is 14 residues long. The CDR3 coding sequence is TGTGCCAGCAGTGTGAGGCAGGAAGCTGGAGGCTACACCTTC. It specifies CASSVRQEAGGYTF. The full variable domain, rest sourced from reference TRBV2 and TRBJ1-2, is EPEVTQTPSHQVTQMGQEVILRCVPISNHLYFYWYRQILGQKVEFLVSFYNNEISEKSEIFDDQFSVERPDGSNFTLKIRSTKLEDSAMYFCASSVRQEAGGYTFGSGTRLTVV.

The J gene is TRBJ2-7, the V gene TRBV28, with TRBD1 matching over 10 bases. The CDR3 loop spans 12 amino acids. Looked up from germline, CDR1 is MDHEN and CDR2 is SYDVKM. The V and J ends lost 11 bases and 6 bases, in that order; junction bases with no gene match: 7. The CDR3 DNA follows: TGTGCCTGTGGGGACAGGGGAGTCGAGCAGTACTTC. This sequence encodes CACGDRGVEQYF.

The rearrangement links TRBV18 to TRBJ1-6, with D unresolved. The CDR3 totals 18 residues. Germline CDR1 and CDR2: KGHSH and LQKENI. V was trimmed by 3 bases and J by 0 bases, leaving 15 bases between them. The CDR3 loop reads CASSPYQQASSYNSPLHF. In DNA, the CDR3 is TGTGCCAGCTCACCCTATCAGCAGGCGAGCTCCTATAATTCACCCCTCCACTTT.

V and J are TRBV7-2 and TRBJ2-3; D is ambiguous. This CDR3 contains 14 residues. Trimming took off 5 bases at V and 2 bases at J, with 11 bases between the two ends. From germline, CDR1 is SGHTA and CDR2 FQGNSA. CDR3 in amino acids: CASSPRAVTDTQYF. The CDR3 DNA reads as TGTGCCAGCAGCCCTAGGGCGGTCACAGATACGCAGTATTTT.

This clone was observed a single time. At one of its ends the junction is not consistent with the germline gene, which may arise from a read error. The chain is built from TRBV18 and TRBJ2-5, with D tentatively TRBD1 (5 bases). CDR3 size: 12 residues. The V gene's germline CDR1 is KGHSH and CDR2 LQKENI. CDR3 sequence: CASSPLGGALDF. The CDR3 nucleotides are TGTGCCAGCTCACCGCTAGGTGGGGCCCTGGACTTC.

The chain recombines TRBV7-9 with TRBJ1-4; D gene unclear. The CDR3 covers 16 residues. V lost 1 base and J 8 bases, leaving 17 bases between the germline ends. CDR1 SEHNR and CDR2 FQNEAQ come from the germline V gene (reference sequence). The CDR3 loop is CASSLEGPDRGEKLFF. In nucleotides, the CDR3 is TGTGCCAGCAGCTTAGAGGGTCCAGACCGGGGAGAAAAACTGTTTTTT.

The chain is built from TRBV5-1 and TRBJ1-1; D is ambiguous. V was shortened by 4 bases and J by 6 bases, with 13 bases between the two germline ends. Germline lookup yields CDR1 SGHRS and CDR2 YFSETQ. The CDR3 extends over 13 amino acids. CDR3: CASSVVGYAEAFF. The CDR3 coding sequence is TGCGCCAGCAGCGTCGTCGGGTATGCTGAAGCTTTCTTT. Together with reference TRBV5-1 and TRBJ1-1, the CDR3 gives the full variable domain: KAGVTQTPRYLIKTRGQQVTLSCSPISGHRSVSWYQQTPGQGLQFLFEYFSETQRNKGNFPGRFSGRQFSNSRSEMNVSTLELGDSALYLCASSVVGYAEAFFGQGTRLTVV.

This chain joins TRBV5-4 and TRBJ2-3; no reliable D call. From germline, CDR1 is SGHNT and CDR2 YYREEE (reference sequence). CDR3 size: 14 residues. V shed 0 bases and J shed 2 bases, with 7 bases lying between them. CDR3 coding DNA: TGTGCCAGCAGCTTGGCGGCCGACACAGATACGCAGTATTTT. Protein product: CASSLAADTDTQYF.

The CDR3 loop is CAWGARGSYGYTF. CDR3 in DNA: TGTGCCTGGGGAGCCCGGGGTTCGTATGGCTACACCTTC. The chain couples TRBV30 to TRBJ1-2; D gene unclear. This CDR3 has 13 residues. Trimming took off 5 bases at V and 5 bases at J, with 15 bases between the two ends. The germline V gene encodes CDR1 GTSNPN and CDR2 SVGIG (reference sequence).

This clone has a single count. This chain joins TRBV6-1 and TRBJ2-7; TRBD2 agrees at 11 bases. Looked up from germline, CDR1 is MNHNS and CDR2 is SASEGT. This CDR3 has 15 amino acids. The junction had 7 bases not matched to a gene; V was cut back by 6 bases and J by 3 bases. This CDR3 reads CASRPGLAEVYEQYF. CDR3 nucleotides: TGTGCCAGCAGACCGGGACTAGCGGAAGTCTACGAGCAGTACTTC.

The rearrangement uses TRBV28 and TRBJ2-3; TRBD2 matches at 12 bases. The germline V gene encodes CDR1 MDHEN and CDR2 SYDVKM. This CDR3 has 16 residues. V was clipped by 6 bases and J by 2 bases; unmatched bases: 6. CDR3 sequence: CASRTLAGGHTDTQYF. In nucleotides, the CDR3 is TGTGCCAGCAGAACACTAGCGGGAGGCCACACAGATACGCAGTATTTT.

This chain links TRBV27 with TRBJ2-1; the match to TRBD2 covers 9 bases. Trimming removed 7 bases from V and 2 bases from J; junction bases left unmatched: 6. CDR1 and CDR2 from the germline V gene are MNHEY and SMNVEV (reference sequence). The CDR3 runs to 15 residues. CDR3 nucleotide sequence: TGTGCCAGCAAACTTGGACTAGCGCCCTACAATGAGCAGTTCTTC. Encoded protein: CASKLGLAPYNEQFF.

This clone has just a few counts. The chain joins TRBV28 to TRBJ1-5; no reliable D call. Between the trimmed V and J ends, which lost 3 bases and 3 bases, there was a span of 9 bases. The CDR3 contains 14 residues. CDR1 and CDR2 from the germline V gene are MDHEN and SYDVKM. As DNA, the CDR3 is TGTGCCAGCAGTTTGTGGGAAAACAATCAGCCCCAGCATTTT. This gives the protein CASSLWENNQPQHF. Full variable domain (rest looked up from reference TRBV28 and TRBJ1-5): DVKVTQSSRYLVKRTGEKVFLECVQDMDHENMFWYRQDPGLGLRLIYFSYDVKMKEKGDIPEGYSVSREKKERFSLILESASTNQTSMYLCASSLWENNQPQHFGDGTRLSIL.

This clone was recorded a few times. Other DNA sequences in the same sample also yield this CDR3. The chain couples TRBV4-1 to TRBJ2-3, with 13 bases identical to TRBD2. Losses at the gene ends were 5 bases for V and 0 bases for J; bases not matched to a gene: 8. The length of the CDR3 is 18 residues. Germline V gene lookup returns CDR1 MGHRA and CDR2 YSYEKL. This CDR3 is CASSSRTSGSFSTDTQYF. The CDR3 bases are TGCGCCAGCAGCTCTCGGACTAGCGGGAGCTTTAGCACAGATACGCAGTATTTT.

The chain carries TRBV27 and TRBJ2-2, with 9 bases identical to TRBD1. The J segment lost 6 bases and the V segment lost 1 base, leaving 3 bases of the junction unmatched. CDR3 length: 15 residues. Germline V gene sequence: CDR1 MNHEY, CDR2 SMNVEV (reference sequence). The CDR3 loop reads CASSLYRGRAGELFF. CDR3 in DNA: TGTGCCAGCAGTTTATACAGGGGGCGCGCCGGGGAGCTGTTTTTT.

The sample holds one count of this clone. The CDR3 nucleotides are TGTGCCAGCAGCGTGGGGACTATAGACAATGAGCAGTTCTTC. This codes for CASSVGTIDNEQFF. The V gene is TRBV9, the J gene TRBJ2-1, with 7 nucleotides matching TRBD2. CDR3 length: 14 amino acids. Germline V lookup: CDR1 SGDLS, CDR2 YYNGEE. V trimming: 2 bases; J trimming: 5 bases; junction bases outside the gene matches: 4.

V is TRBV5-1 and J is TRBJ2-7, with D possibly matching TRBD2 (6 bases). Trimming took 1 base from V and 3 from J, leaving 14 bases between them. The CDR3 is 15 residues long. Germline CDR1 reads SGHRS; CDR2 reads YFSETQ. The CDR3 DNA follows: TGCGCCAGCAGCTTGTCTTCGGGACTGGACTACGAGCAGTACTTC. Encoded protein: CASSLSSGLDYEQYF.

The chain employs TRBV7-9 and TRBJ2-1, with a possible D match to TRBD2 (6 bases). Trimming removed 5 bases from V and 1 base from J, with 9 bases in between. The CDR3 runs 14 residues. Germline CDR1 SEHNR, CDR2 FQNEAQ (reference sequence). CDR3 bases: TGTGCCAGCAGCAAGGGAGGTTCCTACAATGAGCAGTTCTTC. It specifies CASSKGGSYNEQFF. The full variable domain, with the rest looked up from reference TRBV7-9 and TRBJ2-1, is DTGVSQNPRHKITKRGQNVTFRCDPISEHNRLYWYRQTLGQGPEFLTYFQNEAQLEKSRLLSDRFSAERPKGSFSTLEIQRTEQGDSAMYLCASSKGGSYNEQFFGPGTRLTVL.

The chain has TRBV6-6 and TRBJ1-5, with 12 bases matching TRBD1. Looked up from germline, CDR1 is MNHNY and CDR2 is SVGAGI (reference sequence). The CDR3 has 16 residues. The CDR3, as DNA: TGTGCTATTGGGACAGGGGGCGGGTTGGGCAATCAGCCCCAGCATTTT. Its translation is CAIGTGGGLGNQPQHF.